This TCR beta chain originates from a study of tumor-infiltrating lymphocytes in primary liver carcinoma. Turning to the study itself: Tumors measured roughly 4.2 to 11 cm and were stage T1-T3 N0M0.

Regarding this clonotype: The antigen remains undetermined.

From approximately 0.5 ug of total RNA, TCR beta-specific cDNA was reverse-transcribed using a constant-region primer. For TCR beta, libraries were produced by three nested multiplex PCR rounds using slightly modified ARM-PCR. Rounds one and two of PCR, each of 10 cycles, were primed with TRBV1-TRBV30 forward primers and a C-beta reverse primer. TCRdb re-called the multiplex PCR reads through MiXCR, storing one row per CDR3 protein. The sample lists 310,000 or so distinct CDR3 sequences, around three fifths seen once, with roughly 6% in the top ten. Germline DNA was also extracted, and blood RNA was taken from unsorted whole blood. Chronic HBV infection was present in the patients, who were treatment-naive. Regarding the study as a whole: Tumor-adjacent and tumor-blood pairs overlapped less than tumor region pairs did.

The V segment lost 5 bases and the J segment 4 bases; nucleotides outside the gene matches: 7. The CDR3 contains 14 residues. Looked up from germline, CDR1 is SNHLY and CDR2 is FYNNEI. The rearrangement links TRBV2 to TRBJ2-5, with 7 bases matching TRBD2. The sequencing sample was made of peripheral blood. The receptor's source is a middle-aged man with primary liver carcinoma and hepatitis B virus infection. CDR3 sequence (DNA): TGTGCCAGCAGTATGGGCGGGAGAATAGAGACCCAGTACTTC. Its protein product is CASSMGGRIETQYF.